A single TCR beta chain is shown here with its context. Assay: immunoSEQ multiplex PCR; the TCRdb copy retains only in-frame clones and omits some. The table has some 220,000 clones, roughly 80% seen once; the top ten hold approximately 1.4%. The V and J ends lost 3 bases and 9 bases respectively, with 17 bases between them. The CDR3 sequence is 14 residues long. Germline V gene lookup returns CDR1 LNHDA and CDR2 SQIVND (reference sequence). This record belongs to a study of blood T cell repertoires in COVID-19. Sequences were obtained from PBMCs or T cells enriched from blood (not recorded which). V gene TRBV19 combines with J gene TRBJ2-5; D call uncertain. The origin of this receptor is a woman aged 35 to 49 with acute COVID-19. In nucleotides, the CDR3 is TGTGCCAGTAGTATTGGAGCCCCGACTTGGGCCCAGTACTTC. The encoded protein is CASSIGAPTWAQYF.